This T cell receptor (beta chain) derives from a study of T cells in Graves' hyperthyroidism and ophthalmopathy. Diagnostic decisions used clinical symptoms, serum thyroxine and TRAb, thyroid ultrasound and orbital computed tomography. Germline values: CDR1 SGHTA, CDR2 FQGNSA. The CDR3 contains 14 residues. Broader study findings: In simple terms, a model built on 13 V-J features told ophthalmopathy apart from stable hyperthyroidism. Within blood appeared most thyroid clonotypes that had expanded above 0.001.

A word on this clonotype: Its antigen is not identified. One end of the junction fails to match germline, which may point to a read error.

The source material, RNA transcripts, was used to amplify TCR beta CDR3 regions. Carried out on the TCR CDR3, a first-round RT-PCR used the HTBI primer set. TCRdb analysed the multiplex PCR reads with MiXCR anew, one entry per CDR3 protein. The data contain just over 550,000 distinct CDR3 sequences, 46% of them singletons. The source of this sequence is a woman between 18 and 29 years old with Graves' hyperthyroidism. The chain joins TRBV7-2 to TRBJ1-1; D is undetermined. The specimen sequenced was peripheral blood or thyroid tissue (not recorded which). This CDR3 reads CASSQDVRNTEAFF. The CDR3, as DNA: TGCGCCAGCAGCCAAGACGTAAGGAACACTGAAGCTTTCTTT.